What follows is one T cell receptor (beta chain) and its context. This sample is drawn from a study of T-cell memory formation after mild COVID-19. This CDR3 region has 13 residues. Trimming removed 0 bases from V and 2 bases from J, with 2 bases in between. Germline loops: CDR1 SGHTA, CDR2 FQGNSA. TCRdb re-called the 5' RACE reads with MiXCR, one entry per CDR3 protein. This sample yields around 310,000 distinct CDR3 sequences, of which roughly an eighth are seen a single time; roughly a fifth belongs to the top ten. The sample was PBMCs or a T cell subset sorted from them (not recorded which). This clonotype was sampled from a man aged 18 to 29 who had mild COVID-19 (a few samples of this study predate the infection). Cell type and time point are not known. The chain recombines TRBV7-2 with TRBJ2-1; D call uncertain. The CDR3 DNA reads TGTGCCAGCAGCTTAGCACCCTACAATGAGCAGTTCTTC. Residues: CASSLAPYNEQFF.